A selection of T cell receptor beta chains follows, all from one sample in a study of post-analysis software for immune sequencing data. One entry per CDR3 protein results from TCRdb running MiXCR on the PCR reads. The profile shows about 770,000 distinct CDR3 sequences, more than 45% of them singletons. Input material: blood. The receptors here all came from a girl aged 10 to 17 with multiple sclerosis. CDR3s include the opening cysteine and the closing phenylalanine or tryptophan. D genes are given only for firm matches. Not all rows give a size; the values are once, few, many and, for expanded clones, a class.

length,size,V,J,D,DNA,CDR3
14,few,TRBV29-1,TRBJ2-7,TRBD2,TGCAGCGTTGAAAGGGTCGGGACGGGAGGCGAGCAGTACTTC,CSVERVGTGGEQYF
15,few,TRBV7-4,TRBJ2-7,TRBD1,TGTGCCAGCAGCTCCCTGACAGGGCGCTCCTACGAGCAGTACTTC,CASSSLTGRSYEQYF
14,.,TRBV3-1,TRBJ1-2,.,TGTGCCAGCAGCCAACGGACACATAACTATGGCTACACCTTC,CASSQRTHNYGYTF
12,few,TRBV29-1,TRBJ2-1,.,TGCAGCGTGGCGGGTCCCTACAATGAGCAGTTCTTC,CSVAGPYNEQFF
14,few,TRBV7-3,TRBJ2-5,.,TGTGCCAGCAGCTTAAATGGCAGGCAAGAGACCCAGTACTTC,CASSLNGRQETQYF
17,.,TRBV4-2,TRBJ2-3,TRBD2,TGTGCCAGCAGCCAAGACCTCATGCCGGGAGGCCCAGATACGCAGTATTTT,CASSQDLMPGGPDTQYF
13,once,TRBV5-1,TRBJ1-4,.,TGCACCAGCAGCCGTGAGGTTGGTGAAAAACTGTTTTTT,CTSSREVGEKLFF
12,.,TRBV29-1,TRBJ1-1,.,TGCAGCGTCAGATCTGTAACGACTGAAGCTTTCTTT,CSVRSVTTEAFF
17,.,TRBV5-5,TRBJ1-1,.,TGTGCCAGCAGCTTGGAGACCGGACGGCTTAAGAACACTGAAGCTTTCTTT,CASSLETGRLKNTEAFF
16,.,TRBV3-1,TRBJ2-2,.,TGTGCCAGCAGCCAAGTCCAGGGCCCGAACACCGGGGAGCTGTTTTTT,CASSQVQGPNTGELFF
16,.,TRBV7-9,TRBJ1-4,.,TGTGCCAGCAGCTTAATTTCTGTGGACCCCCGGGAAAAACTGTTTTTT,CASSLISVDPREKLFF
13,.,TRBV7-7,TRBJ2-1,.,TGTGCTAGCAGCTTAATTCAGGACTATGAGCAGTTCTTC,CASSLIQDYEQFF
14,few,TRBV6-5,TRBJ2-1,.,TGTGCCAGCAGGTCCGGGACTCACACCAATGAGCAGTTCTTC,CASRSGTHTNEQFF
17,.,TRBV13,TRBJ1-3,.,TGTGCCAGCAGCTTAACTGTGGGGCAACCTGCGGGAAACACCATATATTTT,CASSLTVGQPAGNTIYF
13,few,TRBV29-1,TRBJ1-1,.,TGCAGCGTTGAAGAGGGGGGCTCCACTGAAGCTTTCTTT,CSVEEGGSTEAFF
16,.,TRBV11-2,TRBJ2-3,TRBD2,TGTGCCAGCAGCTTAGGGCCTAGCGGCGACACAGATACGCAGTATTTT,CASSLGPSGDTDTQYF
13,few,TRBV29-1,TRBJ2-3,.,TGCAGCGTTGAAGTAGGGGGCACAGATACGCAGTATTTT,CSVEVGGTDTQYF
15,.,TRBV6-1,TRBJ1-5,.,TGTGCCAGCATAGGCAGGGCATATAGCAATCAGCCCCAGCATTTT,CASIGRAYSNQPQHF
14,.,TRBV20-1,TRBJ2-1,.,TGCAGTGCCGACCCCCGGAGGCCCTACAATGAGCAGTTCTTC,CSADPRRPYNEQFF
13,.,TRBV5-5,TRBJ2-5,.,TGTGCCAGCAGCTTCGGCAGCGGAGGGACCCAGTACTTC,CASSFGSGGTQYF
14,.,TRBV12-3/TRBV12-4,TRBJ2-7,TRBD1,TGTGCCAGCAGCAAACAGGGGGGTAGCTACGAGCAGTACTTC,CASSKQGGSYEQYF
16,once,TRBV2,TRBJ2-5,TRBD2,TGTGCCAGCAGTGAAGCGTTACCTAGCGGGAGTGAGACCCAGTACTTC,CASSEALPSGSETQYF
13,few,TRBV24-1,TRBJ2-7,.,TGTGCCACCAGTGGGAAGTACTCATACGAGCAGTACTTC,CATSGKYSYEQYF
14,.,TRBV29-1,TRBJ2-5,TRBD1,TGCAGCGGCTACGGGGGACAGGGCTACGAGACCCAGTACTTC,CSGYGGQGYETQYF
19,.,TRBV7-2,TRBJ2-1,TRBD2,TGTGCCAGCAGCTCCGAAGGGCCACTAGCGGGGGTGGAAAACAATGAGCAGTTCTTC,CASSSEGPLAGVENNEQFF
14,.,TRBV20-1,TRBJ2-3,.,TGCAGTGCTCAGGACCCTAGGGCCACAGATACGCAGTATTTT,CSAQDPRATDTQYF
15,few,TRBV12-3/TRBV12-4,TRBJ2-1,TRBD1,TGTGCCAGCAACGACAGGGACAGGGACTACAATGAGCAGTTCTTC,CASNDRDRDYNEQFF
15,.,TRBV7-9,TRBJ2-3,.,TGTGCCAGCAGCGGTGGTACTAGTCGGGTCGATACGCAGTATTTT,CASSGGTSRVDTQYF
16,.,TRBV30,TRBJ2-3,TRBD2,TGTGCCTGGAGTCGGGGCGGGAGTTCAAGCACAGATACGCAGTATTTT,CAWSRGGSSSTDTQYF